The sequence of this T cell receptor beta chain was determined in a study of neurological immune-mediated disorders. V was clipped by 1 base and J by 5 bases; unmatched bases: 11. The CDR3 spans 16 residues. Germline V gene data show CDR1 as DFQATT and CDR2 as SNEGSKA (reference sequence). This clonotype was seen only a few times. Its antigen is still unknown. TCRdb ran MiXCR on the 5' RACE reads and lists one entry per CDR3 protein. This sample has tens of thousands of distinct CDR3 sequences, with less than 5.5% found just once. Whole-study findings and limits: Healthy controls had more TCR clonal expansion than multiple sclerosis, which showed the least, whereas HTLV-1-associated myelopathy showed the most.

This chain joins TRBV20-1 and TRBJ2-7, with 10 bases that match TRBD1. The clonotype was recovered from a young man with multiple sclerosis. Sequencing was performed on PBMCs. Here the CDR3 reads CSARAIPGQGYHEQYF. CDR3 DNA sequence: TGCAGTGCTAGAGCAATCCCGGGACAGGGGTACCACGAGCAGTACTTC.